The entry below describes one TCR beta chain. What it binds is unknown. This table comes from immunoSEQ multiplex PCR, and its TCRdb copy is limited to in-frame clones, with some not included. The sample consists of 80,000 or so clones, roughly nine tenths of them appearing once. Time point indicated: blood 4 weeks post-SBRT, at nephrectomy. Treatment reported: 15 Gy SBRT to primary tumor, nephrectomy 4 weeks later. Nephrectomy followed 15 Gy stereotactic body radiation by 4 weeks. Blood was sampled at baseline, 2 weeks and 4 weeks after SBRT. The sample originates from a study of radiation and T cells in renal cell carcinoma. Study results and limitations: Top tumor clonotypes rose in blood 2 weeks post-radiation, then contracted.

CDR3 size: 18 residues. Per the germline V gene, CDR1 is SGHTA and CDR2 is FQGNSA. The V segment lost 4 bases and the J segment 0 bases; nucleotides outside the gene matches: 5. The TCR comes from a woman aged 70 to 79 with renal cell carcinoma. V and J are TRBV7-2 and TRBJ2-6; TRBD2 matches 11 bases. This sample comprised blood, obtained from a patient whose treatment included radiotherapy and nephrectomy. CDR3 region: CASSSLAGGLSGANVLTF. The CDR3 bases are TGTGCCAGCAGCTCCCTAGCGGGGGGCCTCTCTGGGGCCAACGTCCTGACTTTC.